This is a list of T cell receptor beta chains from one sample in a study of OX40 agonist ivuxolimab in advanced cancers. Produced via immunoSEQ multiplex PCR; TCRdb's table is partial and in-frame only. The sample records 35,000 to 50,000 clones, more than 70% being singletons. The specimen was CD4+ or CD8+ T cells sorted from blood, collected in a trial of the OX40 agonist ivuxolimab. The receptor set was obtained from an adult with an advanced solid tumor such as melanoma, head and neck, liver or kidney cancer. Each CDR3 is given without its conserved first and last residue.

V	J	CDR3
TRBV28	TRBJ1-2	ASSLWTGVSYGYT
TRBV5-5	TRBJ2-7	ASSLREVPYEQY
TRBV7-9	TRBJ2-7	ASSGGQGSDEQY
TRBV7-7	TRBJ2-1	ASSPSLDSYNEQF
TRBV7-3	TRBJ2-2	ASSTPTGELF
TRBV4-1	TRBJ1-1	ASSQEEWGNTEAF
TRBV10-1	TRBJ1-1	ASSEAGNTEAF
TRBV5-1	TRBJ2-7	ASSVEIQGPAYEQY
TRBV27	TRBJ2-3	ASRVQGRTDTQY
TRBV7-2	TRBJ2-5	ASSDTGQGSWETQY
TRBV12-5	TRBJ1-4	ASGLDSRNEKLF
TRBV25-1	TRBJ1-3	VSSDLTGGRNTIY
TRBV7-2	TRBJ2-3	ASSLEDRGSTDTQY
TRBV10-3	TRBJ2-1	AINSDYNEQF
TRBV2	TRBJ2-5	ARRSMVMGETQY
TRBV5-1	TRBJ1-1	ASSLAGMNTEAF
TRBV7-9	TRBJ2-1	ASSFLSNEQF
TRBV6-5	TRBJ1-2	ASSYNRGHGYT
TRBV9	TRBJ1-6	ASSPQGLPSYNSPLH
TRBV9	TRBJ2-2	ASSVELTGELF
TRBV6-5	TRBJ2-5	ASKWNRKETQY
TRBV28	TRBJ2-3	ASSLGQKITDTQY
TRBV7-8	TRBJ2-7	ASSFSPGYEQY
TRBV2	TRBJ1-5	ASRPSVSNQPQH
TRBV9	TRBJ1-6	ASSVFALGATATKNNSPLH
TRBV7-6	TRBJ2-3	ASSLDATGVDTQY
TRBV5-1	TRBJ1-2	ASSLFSGTDGYT
TRBV4-3	TRBJ2-1	ASSQERSGNEQF
TRBV19	TRBJ2-7	ASSPGAAYEQY
TRBV18	TRBJ2-2	ASSPPNQQAGGELF
TRBV7-6	TRBJ2-2	ASSLGGFTGELF
TRBV6-6	TRBJ1-4	ASSYTGEGNEKLF
TRBV28	TRBJ2-1	ASSSFYNEQF
TRBV7-3	TRBJ1-1	ASSLSSRGDTEAF
TRBV9	TRBJ1-1	ASSEDRVGYTEAF
TRBV7-9	TRBJ1-4	ASSDRKNEKLF
TRBV9	TRBJ1-2	ASSVADTNYGYT
TRBV9	TRBJ1-2	ASSSTSGDYGYT
TRBV7-3	TRBJ2-1	ASRSPPHNEQF
TRBV7-2	TRBJ2-3	ASSLSGSPIPDTQY
TRBV18	TRBJ2-7	ASSPLPGASYEQY
TRBV27	TRBJ2-3	ASRVAGPRADTQY
TRBV2	TRBJ1-6	ASSEEFWDILLDSPLH
TRBV28	TRBJ2-2	ASSLWGREEGGELF
TRBV4-3	TRBJ2-5	ASSPWTSGGQETQY
TRBV28	TRBJ2-4	ASRGTGKNPPAKSQY
TRBV19	TRBJ2-7	ASSTGTEQY
TRBV6-1	TRBJ2-5	ASSLIGGRGETQY
TRBV7-7	TRBJ2-2	ATRTGLGSGNTGELF
TRBV9	TRBJ1-1	ASSQRGKTEAF
TRBV11-1	TRBJ2-2	ASSDLNAGGWTGELF
TRBV18	TRBJ1-6	ASSPPTGGGGSPLH
TRBV27	TRBJ1-5	ASRPTVSNQPQH
TRBV11-2	TRBJ1-5	ASSFGRDSNQPQH
TRBV18	TRBJ2-1	ASFAGGGSYNEQF